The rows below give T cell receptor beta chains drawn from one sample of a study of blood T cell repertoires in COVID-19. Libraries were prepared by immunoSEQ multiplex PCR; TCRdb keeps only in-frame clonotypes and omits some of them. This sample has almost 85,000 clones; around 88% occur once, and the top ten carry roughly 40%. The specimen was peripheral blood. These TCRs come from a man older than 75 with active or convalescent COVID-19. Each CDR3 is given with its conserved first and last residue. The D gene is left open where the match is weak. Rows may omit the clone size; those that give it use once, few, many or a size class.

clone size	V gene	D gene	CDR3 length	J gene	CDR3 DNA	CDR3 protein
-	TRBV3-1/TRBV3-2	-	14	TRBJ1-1	TGTGCCAGCAGCCAGCCGGGCGGGAGGACTGAAGCTTTCTTT	CASSQPGGRTEAFF
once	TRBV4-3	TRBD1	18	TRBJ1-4	TGCGCCAGCAGCCTACGGTGGGACAGGGCGGTTGGTGTTGAAAAACTGTTTTTT	CASSLRWDRAVGVEKLFF
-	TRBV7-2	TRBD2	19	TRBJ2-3	TGTGCCAGCAGGCGATACCTGGGCGGGGGAGCGACTAGCACAGATACGCAGTATTTT	CASRRYLGGGATSTDTQYF
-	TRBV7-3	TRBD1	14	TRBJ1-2	TGTGCCAGCAGCCCAGGGGGACGGAACTATGGCTACACCTTC	CASSPGGRNYGYTF
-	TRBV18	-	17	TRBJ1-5	TGTGCCAGCTCACCCGTGCCAGGGGCCCCCAGCAATCAGCCCCAGCATTTT	CASSPVPGAPSNQPQHF
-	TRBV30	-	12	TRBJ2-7	TGTGCCTGGACTTCGGGACTCTACGAGCAGTACTTC	CAWTSGLYEQYF
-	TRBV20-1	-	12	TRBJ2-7	TGCAGTGCTAGTTCCCTTTTCGGCGAGCAGTACTTC	CSASSLFGEQYF
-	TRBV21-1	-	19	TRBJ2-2	TGTGCCGGGGACGAACCGGGACTAGCGGGGGGCGGGAACACCGGGGAGCTGTTTTTT	CAGDEPGLAGGGNTGELFF
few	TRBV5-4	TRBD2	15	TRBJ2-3	TGTGCCAGCAGCTTTGGACTAGCGGGCACAGATACGCAGTATTTT	CASSFGLAGTDTQYF
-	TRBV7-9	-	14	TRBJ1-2	TGTGCCAGCAGTCAGCCGGGGTACGACTATGGCTACACCTTC	CASSQPGYDYGYTF
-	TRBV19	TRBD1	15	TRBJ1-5	TGTGCCAGTAGCGGGGGGACAGGGGCTTATCAGCCCCAGCATTTT	CASSGGTGAYQPQHF
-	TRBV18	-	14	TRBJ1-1	TGTGCCAGCTCACCACCCCTCGCGGGGACTGAAGCTTTCTTT	CASSPPLAGTEAFF
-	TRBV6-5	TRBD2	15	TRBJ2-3	TGTGCCAGCAGTTCCGCCAAGCGGGGGGAAGATACGCAGTATTTT	CASSSAKRGEDTQYF
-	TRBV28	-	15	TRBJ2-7	TGTGCCAGCAACAGCCGAGGGACAAATCCGTACGAGCAGTACTTC	CASNSRGTNPYEQYF
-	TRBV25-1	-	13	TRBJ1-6	TGTGCCAGCAGCGGGGGGAGAAATTCACCCCTCCACTTT	CASSGGRNSPLHF
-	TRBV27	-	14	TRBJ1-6	TGTGCCAGCAGTTTATCGTCGGGGGAATCACCCCTCCACTTT	CASSLSSGESPLHF
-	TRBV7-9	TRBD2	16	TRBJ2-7	TGTGCCAGCAGCTTCGTGGGGGGGAAAACCTCCTACGAGCAGTACTTC	CASSFVGGKTSYEQYF
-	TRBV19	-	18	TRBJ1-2	TGTGCCAGTAGTATAGTGGCAGGGGCGCCAATCATCGACTATGGCTACACCTTC	CASSIVAGAPIIDYGYTF
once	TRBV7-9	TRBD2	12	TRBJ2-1	TGTGCCAGCAGCTTGGGACTAAATGAGCAGTTCTTC	CASSLGLNEQFF
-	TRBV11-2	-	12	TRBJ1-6	TGTGCCAGCAGCATCGTGAATTCACCCCTCCACTTT	CASSIVNSPLHF
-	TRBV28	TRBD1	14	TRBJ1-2	TGTGCCAGCAGTTCGCTACAGGGGAACTATGGCTACACCTTC	CASSSLQGNYGYTF
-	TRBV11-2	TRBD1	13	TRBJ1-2	TGTGCCAGCAGCTTAGGGGACAGCTATGGCTACACCTTC	CASSLGDSYGYTF
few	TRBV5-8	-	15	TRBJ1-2	TGTGCCAGCAGCTTGCGGCGGGGAGGCGCTTATGGCTACACCTTC	CASSLRRGGAYGYTF
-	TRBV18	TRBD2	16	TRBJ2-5	TGTGCCAGCTCACCAGAAGCGGGAGGGTTTGTAGAGACCCAGTACTTC	CASSPEAGGFVETQYF
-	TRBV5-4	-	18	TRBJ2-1	TGTGCCAGCAGCTTGCAAGGGGGGGCCCTTTTTACCTACAATGAGCAGTTCTTC	CASSLQGGALFTYNEQFF
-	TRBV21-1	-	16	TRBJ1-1	TGTGCCAGCAGCAAAGGCCAGGGGATTCGTGGCACTGAAGCTTTCTTT	CASSKGQGIRGTEAFF
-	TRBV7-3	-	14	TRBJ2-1	TGTGCCAGCAGCTTACGGCGGGGCATCAATGAGCAGTTCTTC	CASSLRRGINEQFF
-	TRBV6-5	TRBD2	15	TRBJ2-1	TGTGCCAGCAGGAAACTAGCGGGAGGCAACAATGAGCAGTTCTTC	CASRKLAGGNNEQFF
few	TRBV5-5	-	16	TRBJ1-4	TGTGCCAGCAGCCACGGACAGACTGAAATTAATGAAAAACTGTTTTTT	CASSHGQTEINEKLFF
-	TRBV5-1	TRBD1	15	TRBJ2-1	TGCGCCAGCAGCTACCAGGACAGGGATCACAATGAGCAGTTCTTC	CASSYQDRDHNEQFF
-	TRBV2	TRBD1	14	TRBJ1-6	TGTGCCGGGACAGGGAGCTCCTATAATTCACCCCTCCACTTT	CAGTGSSYNSPLHF
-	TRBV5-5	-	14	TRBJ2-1	TGTGCCAGCAGCACCATCCAGGGGGGCAATGAGCAGTTCTTC	CASSTIQGGNEQFF